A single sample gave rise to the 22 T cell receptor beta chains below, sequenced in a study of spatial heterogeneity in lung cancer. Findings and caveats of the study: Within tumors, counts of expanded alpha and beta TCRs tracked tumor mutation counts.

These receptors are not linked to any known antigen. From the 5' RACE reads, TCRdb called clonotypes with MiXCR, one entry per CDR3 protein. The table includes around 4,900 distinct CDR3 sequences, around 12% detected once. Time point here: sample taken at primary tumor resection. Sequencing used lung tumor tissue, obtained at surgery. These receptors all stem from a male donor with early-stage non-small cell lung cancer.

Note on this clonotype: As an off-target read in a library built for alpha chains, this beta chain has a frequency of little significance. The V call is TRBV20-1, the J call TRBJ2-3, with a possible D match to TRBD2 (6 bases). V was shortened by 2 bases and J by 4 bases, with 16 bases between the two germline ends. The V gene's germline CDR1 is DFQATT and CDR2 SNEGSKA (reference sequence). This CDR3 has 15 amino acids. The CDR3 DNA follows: TGCAGTGCTAGATTGCTCGGGAGTTGGTCAGATACGCAGTATTTT. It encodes CSARLLGSWSDTQYF.

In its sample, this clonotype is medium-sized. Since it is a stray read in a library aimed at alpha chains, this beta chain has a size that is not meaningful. The CDR3 loop is CASNGEVGADTQYF. The DNA of the CDR3 is TGCGCCAGCAACGGGGAGGTGGGGGCAGATACGCAGTATTTT. The chain employs TRBV10-2 and TRBJ2-3; D perhaps matches TRBD2 (6 bases). V was trimmed by 7 bases and J by 4 bases, leaving 15 bases between them. Germline V gene data show CDR1 as WSHSY and CDR2 as SAAADI. This CDR3 is 14 amino acids long.

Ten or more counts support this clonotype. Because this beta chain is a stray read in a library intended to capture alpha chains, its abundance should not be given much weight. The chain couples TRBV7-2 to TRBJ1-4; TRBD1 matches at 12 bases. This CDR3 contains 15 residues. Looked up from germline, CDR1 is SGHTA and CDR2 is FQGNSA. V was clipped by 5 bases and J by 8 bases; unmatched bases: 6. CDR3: CASSIRDRGREKLFF. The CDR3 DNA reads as TGTGCCAGCAGCATCCGGGACAGGGGGCGGGAAAAACTGTTTTTT.

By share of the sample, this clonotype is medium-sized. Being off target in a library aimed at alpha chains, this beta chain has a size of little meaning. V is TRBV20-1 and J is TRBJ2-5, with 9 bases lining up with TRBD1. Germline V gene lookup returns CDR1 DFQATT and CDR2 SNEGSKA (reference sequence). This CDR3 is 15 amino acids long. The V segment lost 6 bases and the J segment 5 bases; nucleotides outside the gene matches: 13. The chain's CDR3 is CSANEGDRVFETQYF. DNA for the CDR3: TGCAGTGCCAACGAGGGGGACAGGGTGTTTGAGACCCAGTACTTC.

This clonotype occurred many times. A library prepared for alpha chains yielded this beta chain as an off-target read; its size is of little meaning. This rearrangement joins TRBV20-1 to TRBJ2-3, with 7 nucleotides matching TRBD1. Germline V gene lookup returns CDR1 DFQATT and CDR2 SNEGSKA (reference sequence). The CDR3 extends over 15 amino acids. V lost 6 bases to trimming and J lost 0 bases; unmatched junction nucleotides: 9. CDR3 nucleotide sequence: TGCAGTGCCCAACCGACAGGGTCAAGCACAGATACGCAGTATTTT. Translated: CSAQPTGSSTDTQYF.

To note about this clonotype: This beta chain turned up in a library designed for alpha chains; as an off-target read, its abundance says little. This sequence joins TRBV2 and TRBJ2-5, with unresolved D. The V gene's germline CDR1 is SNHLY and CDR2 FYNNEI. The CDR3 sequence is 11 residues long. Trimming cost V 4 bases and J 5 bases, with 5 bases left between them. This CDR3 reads CASSGYETQYF. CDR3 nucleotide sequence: TGTGCCAGCAGTGGGTACGAGACCCAGTACTTC. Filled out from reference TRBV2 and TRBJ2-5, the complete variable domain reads EPEVTQTPSHQVTQMGQEVILRCVPISNHLYFYWYRQILGQKVEFLVSFYNNEISEKSEIFDDQFSVERPDGSNFTLKIRSTKLEDSAMYFCASSGYETQYFGPGTRLLVL.

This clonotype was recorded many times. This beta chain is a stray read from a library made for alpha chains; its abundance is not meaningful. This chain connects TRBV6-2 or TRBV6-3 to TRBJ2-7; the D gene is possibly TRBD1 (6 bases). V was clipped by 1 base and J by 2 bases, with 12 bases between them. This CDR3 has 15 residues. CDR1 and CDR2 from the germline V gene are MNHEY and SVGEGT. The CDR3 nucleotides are TGTGCCAGCAGTTACTTACAGGGAAGGCCCTACGAGCAGTACTTC. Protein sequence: CASSYLQGRPYEQYF.

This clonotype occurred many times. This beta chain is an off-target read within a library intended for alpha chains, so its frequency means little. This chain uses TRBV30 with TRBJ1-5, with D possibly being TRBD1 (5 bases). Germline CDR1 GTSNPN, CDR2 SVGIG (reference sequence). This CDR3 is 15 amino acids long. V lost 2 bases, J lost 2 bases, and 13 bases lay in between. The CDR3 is CAWSPLGAGNQPQHF. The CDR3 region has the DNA TGTGCCTGGAGTCCCTTAGGGGCGGGCAATCAGCCCCAGCATTTT.

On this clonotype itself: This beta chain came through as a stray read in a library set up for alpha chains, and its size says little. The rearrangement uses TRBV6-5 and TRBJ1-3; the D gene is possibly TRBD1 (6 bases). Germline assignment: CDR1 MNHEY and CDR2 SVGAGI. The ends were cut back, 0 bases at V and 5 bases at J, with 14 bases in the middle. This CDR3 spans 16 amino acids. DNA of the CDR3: TGTGCCAGCAGTTACTCGACTGGGGGCGGTCGAAACACCATATATTTT. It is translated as CASSYSTGGGRNTIYF.

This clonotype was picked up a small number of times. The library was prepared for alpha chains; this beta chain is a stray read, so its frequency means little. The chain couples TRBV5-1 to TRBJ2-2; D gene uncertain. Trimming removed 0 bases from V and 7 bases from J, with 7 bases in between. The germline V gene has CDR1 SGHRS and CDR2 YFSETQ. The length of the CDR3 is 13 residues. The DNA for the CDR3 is TGCGCCAGCAGCTTGGCCATCGACGGGGAGCTGTTTTTT. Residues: CASSLAIDGELFF.

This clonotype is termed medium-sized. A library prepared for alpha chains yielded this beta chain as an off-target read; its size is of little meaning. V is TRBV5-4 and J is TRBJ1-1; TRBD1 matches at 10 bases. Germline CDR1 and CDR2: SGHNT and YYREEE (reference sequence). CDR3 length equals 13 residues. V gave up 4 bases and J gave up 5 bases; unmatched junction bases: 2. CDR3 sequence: CASSTDRGTEAFF. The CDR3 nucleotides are TGTGCCAGCAGCACGGACAGGGGGACTGAAGCTTTCTTT.

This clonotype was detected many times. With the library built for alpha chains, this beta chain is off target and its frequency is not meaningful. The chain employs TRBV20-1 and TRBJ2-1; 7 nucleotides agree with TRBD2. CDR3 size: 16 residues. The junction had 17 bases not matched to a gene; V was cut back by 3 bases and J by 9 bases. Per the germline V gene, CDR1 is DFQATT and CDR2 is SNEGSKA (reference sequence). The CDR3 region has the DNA TGCAGTGCTAGGGACCTTCGCGGGAGCGTCCCCTTTGAGCAGTTCTTC. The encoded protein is CSARDLRGSVPFEQFF.

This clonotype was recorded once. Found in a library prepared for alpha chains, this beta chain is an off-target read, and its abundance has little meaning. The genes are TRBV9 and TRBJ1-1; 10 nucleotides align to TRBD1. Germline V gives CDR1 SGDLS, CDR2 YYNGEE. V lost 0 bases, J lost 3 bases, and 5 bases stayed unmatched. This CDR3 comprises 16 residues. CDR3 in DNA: TGTGCCAGCAGCGTAGGGGACAGGGGATCGGACACTGAAGCTTTCTTT. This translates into CASSVGDRGSDTEAFF. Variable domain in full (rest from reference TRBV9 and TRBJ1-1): DSGVTQTPKHLITATGQRVTLRCSPRSGDLSVYWYQQSLDQGLQFLIQYYNGEERAKGNILERFSAQQFPDLHSELNLSSLELGDSALYFCASSVGDRGSDTEAFFGQGTRLTVV.

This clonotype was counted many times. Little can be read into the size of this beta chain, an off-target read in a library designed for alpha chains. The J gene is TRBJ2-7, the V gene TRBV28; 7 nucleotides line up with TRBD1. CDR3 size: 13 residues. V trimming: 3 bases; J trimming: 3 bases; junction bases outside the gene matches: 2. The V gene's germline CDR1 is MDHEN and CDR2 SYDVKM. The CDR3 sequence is CASSLAGGYEQYF. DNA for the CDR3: TGTGCCAGCAGTTTGGCAGGGGGCTACGAGCAGTACTTC.

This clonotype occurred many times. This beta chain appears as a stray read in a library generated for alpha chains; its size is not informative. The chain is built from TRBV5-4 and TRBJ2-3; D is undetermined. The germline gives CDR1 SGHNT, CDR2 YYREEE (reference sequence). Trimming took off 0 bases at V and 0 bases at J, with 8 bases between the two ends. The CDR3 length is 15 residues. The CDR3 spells CASSLATASTDTQYF. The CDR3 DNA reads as TGTGCCAGCAGCTTGGCCACCGCGAGCACAGATACGCAGTATTTT. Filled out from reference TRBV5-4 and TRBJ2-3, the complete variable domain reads ETGVTQSPTHLIKTRGQQVTLRCSSQSGHNTVSWYQQALGQGPQFIFQYYREEENGRGNFPPRFSGLQFPNYSSELNVNALELDDSALYLCASSLATASTDTQYFGPGTRLTVL.

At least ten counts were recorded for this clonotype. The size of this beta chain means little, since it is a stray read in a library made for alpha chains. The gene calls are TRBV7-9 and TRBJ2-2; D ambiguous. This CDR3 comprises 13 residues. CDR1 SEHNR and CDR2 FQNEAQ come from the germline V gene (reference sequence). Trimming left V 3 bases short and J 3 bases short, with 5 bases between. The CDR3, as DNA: TGTGCCAGCAGCTTTGGGGACACCGGGGAGCTGTTTTTT. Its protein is CASSFGDTGELFF.

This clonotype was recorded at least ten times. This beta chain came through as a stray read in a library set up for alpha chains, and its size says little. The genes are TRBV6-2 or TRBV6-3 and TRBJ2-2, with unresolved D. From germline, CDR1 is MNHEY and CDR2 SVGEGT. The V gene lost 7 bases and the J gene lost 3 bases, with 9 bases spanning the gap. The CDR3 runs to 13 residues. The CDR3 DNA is TGTGCCAGCAAAACTGGGGACACCGGGGAGCTGTTTTTT. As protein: CASKTGDTGELFF.

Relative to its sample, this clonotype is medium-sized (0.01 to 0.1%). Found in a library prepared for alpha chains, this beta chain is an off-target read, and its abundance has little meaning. The CDR3 here is CASSPLLGQGSGANVLTF. CDR3 DNA: TGTGCCAGCTCACCACTTCTGGGACAGGGCTCTGGGGCCAACGTCCTGACTTTC. The V and J genes are TRBV18 and TRBJ2-6; 9 nucleotides agree with TRBD1. CDR3 length equals 18 residues. Unmatched junction bases numbered 4, after V lost 1 base and J lost 0 bases. The germline CDR1 and CDR2 sequences are KGHSH and LQKENI.

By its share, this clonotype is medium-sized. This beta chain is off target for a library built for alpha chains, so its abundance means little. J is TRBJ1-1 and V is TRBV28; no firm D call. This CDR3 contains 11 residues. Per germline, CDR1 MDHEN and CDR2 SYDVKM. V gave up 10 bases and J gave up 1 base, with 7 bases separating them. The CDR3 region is CAIAENTEAFF. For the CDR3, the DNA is TGTGCCATTGCAGAGAACACTGAAGCTTTCTTT.

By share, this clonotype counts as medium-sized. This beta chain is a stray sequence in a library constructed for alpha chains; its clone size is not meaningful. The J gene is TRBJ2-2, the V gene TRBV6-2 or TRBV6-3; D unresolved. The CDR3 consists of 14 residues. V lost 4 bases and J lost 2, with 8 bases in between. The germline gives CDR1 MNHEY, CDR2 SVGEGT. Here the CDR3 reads CASSFLENTGELFF. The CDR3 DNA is TGTGCCAGCAGTTTCTTAGAAAACACCGGGGAGCTGTTTTTT.

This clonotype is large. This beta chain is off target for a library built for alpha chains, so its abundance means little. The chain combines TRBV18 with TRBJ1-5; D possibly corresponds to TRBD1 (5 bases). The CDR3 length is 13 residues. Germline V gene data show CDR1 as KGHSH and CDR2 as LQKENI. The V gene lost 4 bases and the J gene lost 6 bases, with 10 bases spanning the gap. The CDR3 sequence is CASSQGTLQPQHF. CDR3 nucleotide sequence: TGTGCCAGCTCACAAGGGACCCTTCAGCCCCAGCATTTT.

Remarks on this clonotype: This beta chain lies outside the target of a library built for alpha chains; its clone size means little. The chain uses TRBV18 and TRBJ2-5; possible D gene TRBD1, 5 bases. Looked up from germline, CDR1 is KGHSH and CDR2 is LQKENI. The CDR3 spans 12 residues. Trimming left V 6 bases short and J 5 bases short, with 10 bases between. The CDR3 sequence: CASSTSGETQYF. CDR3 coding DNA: TGTGCCAGCTCTACCTCAGGGGAGACCCAGTACTTC.